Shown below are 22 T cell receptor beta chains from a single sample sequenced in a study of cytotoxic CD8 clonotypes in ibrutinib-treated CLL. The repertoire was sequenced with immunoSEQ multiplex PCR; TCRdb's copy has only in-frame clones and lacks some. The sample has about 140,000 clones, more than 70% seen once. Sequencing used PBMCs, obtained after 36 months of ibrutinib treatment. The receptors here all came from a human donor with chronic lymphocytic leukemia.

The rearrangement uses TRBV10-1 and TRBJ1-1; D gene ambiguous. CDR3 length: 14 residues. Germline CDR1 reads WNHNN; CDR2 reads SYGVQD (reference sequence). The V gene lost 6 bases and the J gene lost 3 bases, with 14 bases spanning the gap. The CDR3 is CASRRSPGDTEAFF. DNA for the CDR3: TGCGCCAGCAGAAGATCTCCCGGGGACACTGAAGCTTTCTTT.

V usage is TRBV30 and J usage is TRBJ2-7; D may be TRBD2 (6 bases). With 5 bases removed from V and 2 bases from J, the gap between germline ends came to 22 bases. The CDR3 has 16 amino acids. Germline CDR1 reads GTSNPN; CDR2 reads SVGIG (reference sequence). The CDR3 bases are TGTGCCTGGGGACCCCACCGCTGGACGGGAGCCTACGAGCAGTACTTC. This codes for CAWGPHRWTGAYEQYF.

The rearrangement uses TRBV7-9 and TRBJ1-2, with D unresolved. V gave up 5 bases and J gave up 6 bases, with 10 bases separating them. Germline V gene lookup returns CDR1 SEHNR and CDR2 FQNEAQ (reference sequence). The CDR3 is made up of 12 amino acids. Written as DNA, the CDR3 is TGTGCCAGCAGCCTGGATCGAAATGGCTACACCTTC. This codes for CASSLDRNGYTF.

The chain's CDR3 is CATGTGARQPQHF. CDR3 nucleotide sequence: TGTGCCACCGGGACTGGGGCTCGTCAGCCCCAGCATTTT. The V and J genes are TRBV15 and TRBJ1-5; possibly TRBD1 for D (5 bases). V lost 8 bases and J 6 bases, leaving 14 bases between the germline ends. Germline V CDR1 and CDR2: LNHNV, YYDKDF (reference sequence). This CDR3 is built from 13 residues.

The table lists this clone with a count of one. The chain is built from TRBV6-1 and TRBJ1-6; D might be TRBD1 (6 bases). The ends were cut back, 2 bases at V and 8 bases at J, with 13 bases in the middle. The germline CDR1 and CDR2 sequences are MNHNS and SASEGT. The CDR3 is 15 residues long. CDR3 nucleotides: TGTGCCAGCAGTGAATTTTTAGGGGGTTATTCACCCCTCCACTTT. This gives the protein CASSEFLGGYSPLHF.

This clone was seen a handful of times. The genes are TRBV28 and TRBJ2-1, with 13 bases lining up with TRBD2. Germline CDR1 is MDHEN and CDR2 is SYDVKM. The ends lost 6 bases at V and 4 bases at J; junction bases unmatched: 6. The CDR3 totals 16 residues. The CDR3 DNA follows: TGTGCCAGCAGCTCACGGACTAGCGGGGGTTACAATGAGCAGTTCTTC. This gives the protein CASSSRTSGGYNEQFF.

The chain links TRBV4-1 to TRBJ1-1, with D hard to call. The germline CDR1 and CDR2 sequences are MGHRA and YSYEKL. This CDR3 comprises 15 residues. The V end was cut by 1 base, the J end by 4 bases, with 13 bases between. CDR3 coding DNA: TGCGCCAGCAGCCAAGTTGCGTGGCCTGCCACTGAAGCTTTCTTT. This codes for CASSQVAWPATEAFF.

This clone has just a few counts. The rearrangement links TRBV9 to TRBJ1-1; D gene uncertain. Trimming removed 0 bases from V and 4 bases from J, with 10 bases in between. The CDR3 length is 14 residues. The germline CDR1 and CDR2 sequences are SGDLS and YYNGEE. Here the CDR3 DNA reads TGTGCCAGCAGCGTAGGGCAGGCGGGCACTGAAGCTTTCTTT. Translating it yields CASSVGQAGTEAFF.

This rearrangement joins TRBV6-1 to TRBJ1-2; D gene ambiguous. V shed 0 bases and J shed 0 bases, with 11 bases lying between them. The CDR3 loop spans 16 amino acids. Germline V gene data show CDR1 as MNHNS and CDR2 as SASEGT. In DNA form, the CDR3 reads TGTGCCAGCAGTGAAGCGTGGCACAGCGCTAACTATGGCTACACCTTC. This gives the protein CASSEAWHSANYGYTF.

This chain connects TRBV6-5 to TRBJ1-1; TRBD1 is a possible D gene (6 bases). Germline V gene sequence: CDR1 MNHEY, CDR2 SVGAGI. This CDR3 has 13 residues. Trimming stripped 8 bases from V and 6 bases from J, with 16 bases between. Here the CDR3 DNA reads TGTGCCAGCTACAATCCTGGGGGCGCTGAAGCTTTCTTT. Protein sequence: CASYNPGGAEAFF.

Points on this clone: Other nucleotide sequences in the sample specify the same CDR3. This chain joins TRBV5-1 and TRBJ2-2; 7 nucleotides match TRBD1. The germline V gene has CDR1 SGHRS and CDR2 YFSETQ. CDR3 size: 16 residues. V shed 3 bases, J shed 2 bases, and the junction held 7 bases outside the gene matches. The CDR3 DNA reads TGCGCCAGCAGCTCCTCCGGGACAGCAAACACCGGGGAGCTGTTTTTT. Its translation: CASSSSGTANTGELFF.

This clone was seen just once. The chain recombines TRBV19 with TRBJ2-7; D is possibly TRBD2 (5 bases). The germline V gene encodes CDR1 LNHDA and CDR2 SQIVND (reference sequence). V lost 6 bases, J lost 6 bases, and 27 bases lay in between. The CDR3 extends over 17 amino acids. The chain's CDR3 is CASSPILRGSMYLEQYF. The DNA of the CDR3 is TGTGCCAGTAGCCCGATCCTACGGGGATCAATGTATCTCGAGCAGTACTTC.

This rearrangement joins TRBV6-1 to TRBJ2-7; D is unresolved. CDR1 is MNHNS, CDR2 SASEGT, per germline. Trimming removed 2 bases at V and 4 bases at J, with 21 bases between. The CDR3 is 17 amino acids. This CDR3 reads CASSEFPYSLRPYEQYF. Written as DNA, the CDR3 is TGTGCCAGCAGTGAATTCCCCTACAGTTTACGGCCTTACGAGCAGTACTTC.

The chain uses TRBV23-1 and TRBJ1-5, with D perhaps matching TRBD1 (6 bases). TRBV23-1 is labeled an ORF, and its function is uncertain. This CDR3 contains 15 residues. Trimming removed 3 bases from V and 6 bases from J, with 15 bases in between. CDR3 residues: CASSHFGQRGQPQHF. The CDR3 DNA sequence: TGCGCCAGCAGTCACTTTGGACAGCGCGGTCAGCCCCAGCATTTT.

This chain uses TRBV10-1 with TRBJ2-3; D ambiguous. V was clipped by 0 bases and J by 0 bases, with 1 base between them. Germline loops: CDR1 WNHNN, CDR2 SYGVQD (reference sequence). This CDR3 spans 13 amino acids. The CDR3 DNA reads TGCGCCAGCAGTGAGTCTAGCACAGATACGCAGTATTTT. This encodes CASSESSTDTQYF.

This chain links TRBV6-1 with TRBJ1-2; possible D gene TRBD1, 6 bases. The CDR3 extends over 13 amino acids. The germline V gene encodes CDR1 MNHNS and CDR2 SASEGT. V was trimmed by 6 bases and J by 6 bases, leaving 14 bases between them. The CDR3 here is CASSPTGLDGYTF. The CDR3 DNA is TGTGCCAGCAGCCCGACAGGTTTGGATGGCTACACCTTC.

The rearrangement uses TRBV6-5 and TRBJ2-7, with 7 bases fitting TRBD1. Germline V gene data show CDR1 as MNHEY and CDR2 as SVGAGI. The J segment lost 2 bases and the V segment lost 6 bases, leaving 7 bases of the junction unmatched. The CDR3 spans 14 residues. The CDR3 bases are TGTGCCAGCAGGGGTAGGGGGCGTGCCTACGAGCAGTACTTC. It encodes CASRGRGRAYEQYF.

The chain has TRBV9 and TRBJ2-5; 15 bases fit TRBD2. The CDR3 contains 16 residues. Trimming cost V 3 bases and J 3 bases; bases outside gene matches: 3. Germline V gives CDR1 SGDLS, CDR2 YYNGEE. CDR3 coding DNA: TGTGCCAGCAGCGCCGGACTAGCGGGAGGGGAAGAGACCCAGTACTTC. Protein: CASSAGLAGGEETQYF. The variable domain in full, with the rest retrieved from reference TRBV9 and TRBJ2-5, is DSGVTQTPKHLITATGQRVTLRCSPRSGDLSVYWYQQSLDQGLQFLIQYYNGEERAKGNILERFSAQQFPDLHSELNLSSLELGDSALYFCASSAGLAGGEETQYFGPGTRLLVL.

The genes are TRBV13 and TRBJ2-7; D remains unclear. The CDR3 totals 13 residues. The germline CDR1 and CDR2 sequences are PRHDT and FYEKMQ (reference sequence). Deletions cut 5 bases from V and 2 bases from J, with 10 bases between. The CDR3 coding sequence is TGTGCCAGCAGCCCCGTGAATCCCTACGAGCAGTACTTC. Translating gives CASSPVNPYEQYF.

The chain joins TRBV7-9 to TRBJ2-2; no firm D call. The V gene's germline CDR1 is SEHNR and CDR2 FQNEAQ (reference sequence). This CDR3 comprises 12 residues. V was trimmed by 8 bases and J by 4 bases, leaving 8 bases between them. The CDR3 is CASSPVTGELFF. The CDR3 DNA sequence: TGTGCCAGCTCTCCGGTCACCGGGGAGCTGTTTTTT.

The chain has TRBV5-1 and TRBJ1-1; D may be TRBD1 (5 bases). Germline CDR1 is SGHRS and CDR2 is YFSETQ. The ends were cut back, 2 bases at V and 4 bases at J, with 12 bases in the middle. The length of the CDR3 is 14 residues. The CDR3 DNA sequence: TGCGCCAGCAGCTTACCGGGTGGGGGCACTGAAGCTTTCTTT. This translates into CASSLPGGGTEAFF.

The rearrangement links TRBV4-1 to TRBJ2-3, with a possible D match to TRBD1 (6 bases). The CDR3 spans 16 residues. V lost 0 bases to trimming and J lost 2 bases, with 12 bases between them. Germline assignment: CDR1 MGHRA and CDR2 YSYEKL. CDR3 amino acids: CASSQDRYRDTDTQYF. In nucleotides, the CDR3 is TGCGCCAGCAGCCAAGATCGGTACAGGGACACAGATACGCAGTATTTT.